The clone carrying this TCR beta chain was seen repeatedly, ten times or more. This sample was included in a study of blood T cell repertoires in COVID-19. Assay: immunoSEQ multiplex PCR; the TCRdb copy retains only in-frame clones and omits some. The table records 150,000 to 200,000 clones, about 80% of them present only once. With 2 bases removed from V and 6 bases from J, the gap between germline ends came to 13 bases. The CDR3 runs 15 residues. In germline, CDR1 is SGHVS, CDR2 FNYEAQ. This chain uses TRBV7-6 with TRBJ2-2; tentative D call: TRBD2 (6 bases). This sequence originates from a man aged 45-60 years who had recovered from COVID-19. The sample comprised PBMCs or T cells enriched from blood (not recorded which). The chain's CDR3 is CASSLSMGGPGELFF. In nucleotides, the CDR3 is TGTGCCAGCAGCTTATCGATGGGGGGACCCGGGGAGCTGTTTTTT.